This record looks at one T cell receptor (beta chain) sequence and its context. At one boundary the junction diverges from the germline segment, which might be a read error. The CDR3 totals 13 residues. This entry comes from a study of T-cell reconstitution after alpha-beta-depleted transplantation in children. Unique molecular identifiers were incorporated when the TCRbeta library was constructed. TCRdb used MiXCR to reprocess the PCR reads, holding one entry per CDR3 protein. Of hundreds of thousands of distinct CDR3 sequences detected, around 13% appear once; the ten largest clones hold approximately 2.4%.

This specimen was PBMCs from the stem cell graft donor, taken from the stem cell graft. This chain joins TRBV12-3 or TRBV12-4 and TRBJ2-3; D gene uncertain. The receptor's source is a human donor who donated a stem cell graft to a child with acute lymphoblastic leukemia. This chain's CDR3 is CGSSPPGSDTQYF. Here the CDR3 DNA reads TGTGGCAGCAGCCCCCCCGGCTCGGATACGCAGTATTTT.